These 19 T cell receptor beta chains originate from one sample sequenced in a study of identical twins. TCRdb reprocessed the 5' RACE reads via MiXCR and lists one record per CDR3 protein. The sample lists over 200,000 distinct CDR3 sequences, 10% to 13% occurring once. The sample consisted of memory T cells sorted from blood. These receptors came from a man in his fifties in good health.

This clonotype was seen repeatedly, ten times or more. The V gene is TRBV10-2, the J gene TRBJ2-7; no clear D gene. The V end was cut by 4 bases, the J end by 3 bases, with 7 bases between. Germline values: CDR1 WSHSY, CDR2 SAAADI. This CDR3 comprises 12 residues. The CDR3 sequence is CASSGRNYEQYF. In DNA, the CDR3 is TGCGCCAGCAGTGGACGCAACTACGAGCAGTACTTC.

The chain carries TRBV20-1 and TRBJ2-7, with D unresolved. Germline V gene lookup returns CDR1 DFQATT and CDR2 SNEGSKA (reference sequence). V was shortened by 1 base and J by 5 bases, with 12 bases between the two germline ends. This CDR3 region has 13 residues. The CDR3 DNA reads as TGCAGTGCTAGAGTTGCCGGCGTCCACGAGCAGTACTTC. It translates to CSARVAGVHEQYF.

This clonotype was seen many times. V gene TRBV6-5 combines with J gene TRBJ2-1; D is unclear. Per germline, CDR1 MNHEY and CDR2 SVGAGI. V was pared by 2 bases and J by 10 bases, with 15 bases between. The CDR3 extends over 14 amino acids. CDR3 in amino acids: CASSYEHRLGEQFF. The CDR3 DNA is TGTGCCAGCAGTTACGAACACCGTCTAGGAGAGCAGTTCTTC.

This clonotype came up many times. The rearrangement uses TRBV29-1 and TRBJ2-3; TRBD2 matches 9 bases. In germline, CDR1 is SQVTM, CDR2 ANQGSEA. Unmatched junction bases numbered 13, after V lost 1 base and J lost 5 bases. The CDR3 extends over 17 amino acids. In DNA form, the CDR3 reads TGCAGCGTTGAAGTTGGGGGAAGCGGGAGGTGGGGAGATACGCAGTATTTT. It encodes CSVEVGGSGRWGDTQYF.

This clonotype occurred many times. The gene calls are TRBV20-1 and TRBJ2-7; 11 bases are shared with TRBD2. The junction had 3 bases not matched to a gene; V was cut back by 5 bases and J by 0 bases. Germline values: CDR1 DFQATT, CDR2 SNEGSKA (reference sequence). This CDR3 is built from 14 residues. The CDR3 DNA reads TGCAGTGCTGCCGGACTAGCGGGCTCCTACGAGCAGTACTTC. Translating gives CSAAGLAGSYEQYF.

This clonotype was observed a few times. V is TRBV20-1 and J is TRBJ1-5, with D perhaps matching TRBD1 (5 bases). V shed 3 bases and J shed 3 bases, with 12 bases lying between them. The CDR3 loop spans 14 amino acids. Looked up from germline, CDR1 is DFQATT and CDR2 is SNEGSKA (reference sequence). CDR3 DNA: TGCAGTGCTAGTTCTCCAGGGAACAATCAGCCCCAGCATTTT. Translation: CSASSPGNNQPQHF.

This clonotype was seen many times. The CDR3 here is CASSPGRGTQYF. The DNA of the CDR3 is TGTGCCAGCAGCCCGGGACGAGGGACCCAGTACTTC. V gene TRBV12-3 or TRBV12-4 combines with J gene TRBJ2-5; the D gene could be TRBD1 or TRBD2 (5 bases each). V lost 6 bases to trimming and J lost 7 bases, with 12 bases between them. The CDR3 is made up of 12 amino acids.

Of note for this clonotype: With a much larger clone just one base away, this may be a read error. The chain employs TRBV7-2 and TRBJ2-7; D not certain. CDR3 length: 14 residues. Germline V CDR1 and CDR2: SGHTA, FQGNSA. CDR3 sequence (DNA): TGTCCCAGCAGCCGGTGGGTGGGGAACTACGAGCAGTACTTC. It translates to CPSSRWVGNYEQYF.

At least ten counts were recorded for this clonotype. This chain joins TRBV29-1 and TRBJ2-3; maybe TRBD1 (5 bases). This CDR3 region has 15 residues. The germline gives CDR1 SQVTM, CDR2 ANQGSEA. V was clipped by 4 bases and J by 0 bases, with 14 bases between them. The CDR3 nucleotides read TGCAGCGTTGTTCAGGGATGGGTTAGCACAGATACGCAGTATTTT. Its protein is CSVVQGWVSTDTQYF.

This clonotype was seen repeatedly, ten times or more. The genes are TRBV7-6 and TRBJ2-1, with a weak D call TRBD2 (6 bases). Germline values: CDR1 SGHVS, CDR2 FNYEAQ. V was shortened by 5 bases and J by 8 bases, with 22 bases between the two germline ends. The CDR3 extends over 16 amino acids. The CDR3 sequence: CASSRMSSGRGHEQFF. CDR3 DNA: TGTGCCAGCAGCCGAATGTCATCCGGGAGAGGACATGAGCAGTTCTTC. Looking up the rest from reference TRBV7-6 and TRBJ2-1 gives the full variable domain: GAGVSQSPRYKVTKRGQDVALRCDPISGHVSLYWYRQALGQGPEFLTYFNYEAQQDKSGLPNDRFSAERPEGSISTLTIQRTEQRDSAMYRCASSRMSSGRGHEQFFGPGTRLTVL.

This clonotype was counted at least ten times. This rearrangement joins TRBV10-3 to TRBJ2-2; D not resolved. CDR3 length: 14 residues. V was pared by 2 bases and J by 3 bases, with 7 bases between. Germline CDR1 reads ENHRY; CDR2 reads SYGVKD. Here the CDR3 DNA reads TGTGCCATCAGTGAGAAGGCCGACACCGGGGAGCTGTTTTTT. It translates to CAISEKADTGELFF.

This clonotype was picked up a small number of times. The gene calls are TRBV27 and TRBJ1-6; D ambiguous. From germline, CDR1 is MNHEY and CDR2 SMNVEV (reference sequence). The CDR3 covers 13 residues. Trimming left V 3 bases short and J 9 bases short, with 9 bases between. CDR3 DNA: TGTGCCAGCAGTTTTGGGGATTTTTCACCCCTCCACTTT. Translation: CASSFGDFSPLHF.

The V and J genes are TRBV28 and TRBJ2-2; TRBD1 is a possible D gene (6 bases). V lost 7 bases to trimming and J lost 7 bases, with 16 bases between them. CDR3 size: 14 residues. Germline loops: CDR1 MDHEN, CDR2 SYDVKM. CDR3 loop: CASKSMGAVGELFF. The CDR3 nucleotides read TGTGCCAGCAAGTCGATGGGGGCGGTCGGGGAGCTGTTTTTT.

This clonotype was recorded many times. The chain has TRBV20-1 and TRBJ2-2, with 7 bases fitting TRBD2. The CDR3 covers 14 residues. V lost 5 bases and J lost 3; bases outside the gene matches: 6. Germline assignment: CDR1 DFQATT and CDR2 SNEGSKA (reference sequence). The CDR3 nucleotides are TGCAGTGCTTACCGGGGAGGGGACACCGGGGAGCTGTTTTTT. It specifies CSAYRGGDTGELFF.

This clonotype was detected ten times or more. CDR3 in amino acids: CSARAGGSSNQPQHF. The CDR3 DNA reads as TGCAGTGCTAGAGCGGGGGGCAGTAGCAATCAGCCCCAGCATTTT. The rearrangement joins TRBV20-1 to TRBJ1-5; tentatively, D is TRBD1 (6 bases). The germline V gene encodes CDR1 DFQATT and CDR2 SNEGSKA (reference sequence). This CDR3 has 15 amino acids. Between the trimmed V and J ends, which lost 1 base and 0 bases, there was a span of 10 bases.

As concerns this clonotype: This may be a read error, as it is one base from a much larger clone. The chain carries TRBV9 and TRBJ2-3; D is possibly TRBD1 (6 bases). The V gene's germline CDR1 is SGDLS and CDR2 YYNGEE. The ends were cut back, 4 bases at V and 2 bases at J, with 14 bases in the middle. The CDR3 is 15 amino acids. This CDR3 is CASSIVGALTDTQYF. Here the CDR3 DNA reads TGTGCCAGCAGCATAGTGGGGGCCCTCACAGATACGCAGTATTTT.

This clonotype has just a few counts. The genes are TRBV5-5 and TRBJ2-1; perhaps TRBD1 as D (8 bases). The CDR3 consists of 15 residues. CDR1 is SGHKS, CDR2 YYEKEE, per germline (reference sequence). V was cut by 0 bases and J by 8 bases, with 15 bases left in between. The CDR3 region is CASSLGQGREHEQFF. In DNA, the CDR3 is TGTGCCAGCAGCTTGGGACAGGGGAGGGAGCATGAGCAGTTCTTC.

This chain links TRBV20-1 with TRBJ2-7; D is possibly TRBD2 (7 bases). CDR1 and CDR2 from the germline V gene are DFQATT and SNEGSKA (reference sequence). The V gene lost 6 bases and the J gene lost 5 bases, with 17 bases spanning the gap. The CDR3 totals 13 residues. The CDR3 region has the DNA TGCAGTGCCCCCCGGGGGGCCGAGGACGAGCAGTACTTC. Translated, it gives CSAPRGAEDEQYF.

Within the sample, this clonotype is medium-sized. The rearrangement uses TRBV29-1 and TRBJ2-7, with D uncertain. The length of the CDR3 is 15 residues. Trimming removed 2 bases at V and 1 base at J, with 15 bases between. Germline values: CDR1 SQVTM, CDR2 ANQGSEA. In DNA, the CDR3 is TGCAGCGTTGAAAGGGTAAGGGATAAGTCCTACGAGCAGTACTTC. Protein sequence: CSVERVRDKSYEQYF.